Detailed here is one TCR beta chain. Antigen specificity is unknown. Antigen-specific CD4+ T cell clonotypes were called by their expansion after viral peptide-pool culture in ViraFEST. On day 10 of culture, CD4+ T cells were separated out. Prior SARS-CoV-2 infection was absent in the vaccine recipients, as shown by negative nucleocapsid antibodies. These data originate in a study of vaccination effects on CD4 cells after COVID-19. Overall study results and limits: In the late period after vaccination, infection- and vaccine-induced clones contracted markedly.

Germline values: CDR1 SQVTM, CDR2 ANQGSEA. The CDR3 runs to 14 residues. After removal of 2 bases from V and 4 bases from J, the junction contained 7 bases not matched to a gene. Data came from immunoSEQ multiplex PCR; TCRdb stores just in-frame clones and leaves some out. Among just under 65,000 clones listed, over 70% were seen once. This clonotype was obtained from a human donor who received a COVID-19 vaccine. The sequenced sample was CD4+ T cells from PBMCs cultured with HCoV-OC43 spike peptides, obtained before COVID-19 vaccination. The subset here: HCoV-OC43 spike overlapping peptide pool stimulation. The rearrangement joins TRBV29-1 to TRBJ1-1; 7 positions match TRBD1. CDR3 nucleotides: TGCAGCGTTGAAAGACAGGGAGGAGGCACTGAAGCTTTCTTT. It codes for CSVERQGGGTEAFF.